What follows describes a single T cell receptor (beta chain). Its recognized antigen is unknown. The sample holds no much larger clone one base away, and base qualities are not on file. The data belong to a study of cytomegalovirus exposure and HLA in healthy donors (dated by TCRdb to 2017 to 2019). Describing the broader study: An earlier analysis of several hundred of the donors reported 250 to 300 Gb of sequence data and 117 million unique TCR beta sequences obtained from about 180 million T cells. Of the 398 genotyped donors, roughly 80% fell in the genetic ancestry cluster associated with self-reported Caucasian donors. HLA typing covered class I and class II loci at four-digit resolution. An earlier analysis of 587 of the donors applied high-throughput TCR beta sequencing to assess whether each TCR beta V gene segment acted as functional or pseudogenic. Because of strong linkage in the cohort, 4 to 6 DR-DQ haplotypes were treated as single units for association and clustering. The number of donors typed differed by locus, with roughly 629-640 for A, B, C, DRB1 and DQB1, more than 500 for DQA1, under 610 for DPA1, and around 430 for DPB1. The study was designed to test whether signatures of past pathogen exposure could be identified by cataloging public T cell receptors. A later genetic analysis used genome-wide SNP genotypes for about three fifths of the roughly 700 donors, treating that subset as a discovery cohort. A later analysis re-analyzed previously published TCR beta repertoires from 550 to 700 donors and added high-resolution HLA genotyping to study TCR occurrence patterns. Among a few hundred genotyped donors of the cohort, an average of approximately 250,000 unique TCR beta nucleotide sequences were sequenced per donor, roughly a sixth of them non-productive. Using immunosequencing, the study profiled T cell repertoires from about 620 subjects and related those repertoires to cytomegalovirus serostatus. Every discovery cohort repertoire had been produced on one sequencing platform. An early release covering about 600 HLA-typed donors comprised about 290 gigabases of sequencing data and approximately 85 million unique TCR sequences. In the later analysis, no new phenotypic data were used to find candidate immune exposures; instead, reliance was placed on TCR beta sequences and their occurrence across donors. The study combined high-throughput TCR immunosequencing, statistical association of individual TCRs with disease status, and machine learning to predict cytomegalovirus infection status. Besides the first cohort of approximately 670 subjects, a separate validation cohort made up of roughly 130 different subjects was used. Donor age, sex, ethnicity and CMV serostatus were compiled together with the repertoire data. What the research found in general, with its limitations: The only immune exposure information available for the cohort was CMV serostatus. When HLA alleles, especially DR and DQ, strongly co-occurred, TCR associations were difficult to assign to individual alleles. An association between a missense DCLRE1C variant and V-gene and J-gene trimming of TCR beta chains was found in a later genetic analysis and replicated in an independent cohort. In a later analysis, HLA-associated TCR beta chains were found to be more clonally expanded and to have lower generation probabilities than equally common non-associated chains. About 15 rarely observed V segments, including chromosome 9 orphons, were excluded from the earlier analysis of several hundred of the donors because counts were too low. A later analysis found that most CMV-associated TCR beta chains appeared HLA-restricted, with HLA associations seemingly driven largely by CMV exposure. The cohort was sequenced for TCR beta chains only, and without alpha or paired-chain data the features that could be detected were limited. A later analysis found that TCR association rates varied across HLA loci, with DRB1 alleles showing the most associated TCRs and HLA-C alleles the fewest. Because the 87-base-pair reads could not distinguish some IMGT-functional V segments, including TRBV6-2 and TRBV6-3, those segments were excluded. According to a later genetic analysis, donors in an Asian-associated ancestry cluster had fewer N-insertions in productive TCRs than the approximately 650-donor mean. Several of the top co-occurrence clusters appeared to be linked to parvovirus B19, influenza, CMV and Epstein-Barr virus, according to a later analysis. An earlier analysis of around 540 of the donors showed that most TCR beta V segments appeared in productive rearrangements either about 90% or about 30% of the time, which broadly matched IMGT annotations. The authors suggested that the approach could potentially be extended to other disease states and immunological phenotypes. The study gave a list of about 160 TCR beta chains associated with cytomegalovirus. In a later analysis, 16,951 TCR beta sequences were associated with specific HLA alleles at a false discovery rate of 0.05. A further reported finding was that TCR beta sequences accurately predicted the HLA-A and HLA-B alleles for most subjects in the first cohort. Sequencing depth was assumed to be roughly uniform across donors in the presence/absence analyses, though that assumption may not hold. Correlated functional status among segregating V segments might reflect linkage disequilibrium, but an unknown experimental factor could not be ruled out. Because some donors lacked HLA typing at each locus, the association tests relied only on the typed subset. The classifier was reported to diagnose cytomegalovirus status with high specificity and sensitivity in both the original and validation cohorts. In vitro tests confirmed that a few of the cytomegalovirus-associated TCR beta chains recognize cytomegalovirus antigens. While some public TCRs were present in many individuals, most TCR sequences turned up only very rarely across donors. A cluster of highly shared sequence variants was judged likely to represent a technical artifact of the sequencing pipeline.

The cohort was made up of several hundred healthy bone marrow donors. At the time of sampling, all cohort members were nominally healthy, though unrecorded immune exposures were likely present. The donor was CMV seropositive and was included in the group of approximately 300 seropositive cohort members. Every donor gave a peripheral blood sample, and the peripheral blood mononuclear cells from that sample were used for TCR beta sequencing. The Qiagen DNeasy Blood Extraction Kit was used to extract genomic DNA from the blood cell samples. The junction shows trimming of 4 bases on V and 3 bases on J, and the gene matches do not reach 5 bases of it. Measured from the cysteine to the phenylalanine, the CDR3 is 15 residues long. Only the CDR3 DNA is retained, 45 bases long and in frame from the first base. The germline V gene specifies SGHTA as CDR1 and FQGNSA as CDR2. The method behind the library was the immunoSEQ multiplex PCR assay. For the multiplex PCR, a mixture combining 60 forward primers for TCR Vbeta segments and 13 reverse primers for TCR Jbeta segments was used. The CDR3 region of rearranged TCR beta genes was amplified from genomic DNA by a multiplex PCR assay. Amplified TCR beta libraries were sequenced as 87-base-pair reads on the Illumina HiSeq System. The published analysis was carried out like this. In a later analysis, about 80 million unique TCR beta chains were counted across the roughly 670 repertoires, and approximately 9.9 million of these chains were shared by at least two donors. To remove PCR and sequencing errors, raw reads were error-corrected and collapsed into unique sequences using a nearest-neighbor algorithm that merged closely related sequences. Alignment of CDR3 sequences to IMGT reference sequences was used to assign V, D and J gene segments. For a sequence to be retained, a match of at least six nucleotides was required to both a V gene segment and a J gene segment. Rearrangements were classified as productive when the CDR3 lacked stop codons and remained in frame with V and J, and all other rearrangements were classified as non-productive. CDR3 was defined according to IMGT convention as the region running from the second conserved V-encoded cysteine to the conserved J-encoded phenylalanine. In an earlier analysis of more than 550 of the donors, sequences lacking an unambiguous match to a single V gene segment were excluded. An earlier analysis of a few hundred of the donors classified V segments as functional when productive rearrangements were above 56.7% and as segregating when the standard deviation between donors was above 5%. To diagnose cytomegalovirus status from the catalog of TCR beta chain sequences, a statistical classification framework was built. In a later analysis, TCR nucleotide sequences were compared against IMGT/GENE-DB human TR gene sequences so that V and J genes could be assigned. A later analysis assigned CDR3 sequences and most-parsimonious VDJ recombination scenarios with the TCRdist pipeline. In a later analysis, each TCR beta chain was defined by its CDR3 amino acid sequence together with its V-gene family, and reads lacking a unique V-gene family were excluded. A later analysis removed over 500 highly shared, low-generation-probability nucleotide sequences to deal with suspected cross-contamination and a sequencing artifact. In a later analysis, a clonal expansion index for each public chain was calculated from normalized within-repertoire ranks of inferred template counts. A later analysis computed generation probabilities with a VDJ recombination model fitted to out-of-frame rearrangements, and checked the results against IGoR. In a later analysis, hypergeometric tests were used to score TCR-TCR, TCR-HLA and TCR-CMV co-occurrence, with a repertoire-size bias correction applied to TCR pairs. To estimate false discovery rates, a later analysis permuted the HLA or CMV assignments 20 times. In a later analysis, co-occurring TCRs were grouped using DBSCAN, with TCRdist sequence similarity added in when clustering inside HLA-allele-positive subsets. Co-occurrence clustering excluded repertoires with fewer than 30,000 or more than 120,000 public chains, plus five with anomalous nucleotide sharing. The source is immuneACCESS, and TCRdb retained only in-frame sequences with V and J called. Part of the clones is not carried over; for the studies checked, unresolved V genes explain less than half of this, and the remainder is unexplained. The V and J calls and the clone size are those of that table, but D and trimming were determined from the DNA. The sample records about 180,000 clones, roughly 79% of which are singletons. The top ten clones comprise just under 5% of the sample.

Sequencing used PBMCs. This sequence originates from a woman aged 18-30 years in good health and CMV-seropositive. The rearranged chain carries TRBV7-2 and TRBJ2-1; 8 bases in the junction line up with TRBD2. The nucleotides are TGTGCCAGCAGCTCTCGGGCGGGGGGCTACAATGAGCAGTTCTTC. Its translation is CASSSRAGGYNEQFF. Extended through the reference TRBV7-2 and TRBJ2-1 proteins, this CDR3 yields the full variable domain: GAGVSQSPSNKVTEKGKDVELRCDPISGHTALYWYRQSLGQGLEFLIYFQGNSAPDKSGLPSDRFSAERTGGSVSTLTIQRTQQEDSAVYLCASSSRAGGYNEQFFGPGTRLTVL.